This record covers a single T cell receptor beta chain. The antigen is unknown. This sample was taken from a study of cytomegalovirus exposure and HLA in healthy donors. Vbeta (60) and Jbeta (13) primers were used in the PCR. The method was immunoSEQ multiplex PCR; TCRdb's version includes in-frame clones alone and lacks a portion of them. The sample includes 99,000 or so clones, around three quarters of them seen just once. Study-level results: Specific recognition of CMV antigens was confirmed in vitro for a few chains (all CMV-associated).

Trimming cost V 5 bases and J 0 bases, with 14 bases left between them. The CDR3 covers 16 residues. The germline V gene has CDR1 SGHTS and CDR2 YDEGEE. The chain joins TRBV5-8 to TRBJ2-2; D might be TRBD1 (6 bases). The sample consisted of PBMCs. The sequence came from a woman aged 18-29 years in good health and CMV-seropositive. In DNA form, the CDR3 reads TGTGCCAGCAGAGTGCGGTGGACAGCGAACACCGGGGAGCTGTTTTTT. Its protein product is CASRVRWTANTGELFF.